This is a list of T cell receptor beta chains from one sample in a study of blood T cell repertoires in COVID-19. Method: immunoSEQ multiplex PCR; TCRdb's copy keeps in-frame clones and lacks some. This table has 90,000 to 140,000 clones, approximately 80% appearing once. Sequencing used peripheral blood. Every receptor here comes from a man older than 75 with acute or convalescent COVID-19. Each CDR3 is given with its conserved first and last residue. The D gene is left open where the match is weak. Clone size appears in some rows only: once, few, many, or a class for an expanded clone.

CDR3 protein: CASSPREAGELFF
CDR3 DNA: TGTGCCAGCAGCCCACGGGAGGCCGGGGAGCTGTTTTTT
J gene: TRBJ2-2
D gene: TRBD2
clone size: -
V gene: TRBV7-6

CDR3 protein: CASSIADYGYTF
CDR3 DNA: TGTGCCAGTAGTATAGCTGACTATGGCTACACCTTC
J gene: TRBJ1-2
D gene: -
clone size: once
V gene: TRBV19

CDR3 protein: CASSSQALTDTQYF
CDR3 DNA: TGCGCCAGCAGCTCCCAGGCTCTCACAGATACGCAGTATTTT
J gene: TRBJ2-3
D gene: -
clone size: once
V gene: TRBV5-1

CDR3 protein: CASSTGSSGNTIYF
CDR3 DNA: TGCGCCAGCAGCACTGGGAGCTCTGGAAACACCATATATTTT
J gene: TRBJ1-3
D gene: -
clone size: -
V gene: TRBV5-1

CDR3 protein: CASSASGSTDTQYF
CDR3 DNA: TGTGCCAGCAGTGCTAGCGGGAGCACAGATACGCAGTATTTT
J gene: TRBJ2-3
D gene: TRBD2
clone size: -
V gene: TRBV25-1

CDR3 protein: CASSRGGDTQYF
CDR3 DNA: TGTGCCAGCAGCCGAGGGGGTGATACGCAGTATTTT
J gene: TRBJ2-3
D gene: -
clone size: -
V gene: TRBV5-4

CDR3 protein: CASSQDGAGRQPQHF
CDR3 DNA: TGCGCCAGCAGCCAAGATGGGGCAGGACGCCAGCCCCAGCATTTT
J gene: TRBJ1-5
D gene: -
clone size: once
V gene: TRBV4-1

CDR3 protein: CASSPGLNQPQHF
CDR3 DNA: TGTGCCAGCTCACCGGGACTTAATCAGCCCCAGCATTTT
J gene: TRBJ1-5
D gene: -
clone size: -
V gene: TRBV18

CDR3 protein: CASSENPGDYGYTF
CDR3 DNA: TGTGCCAGCAGTGAAAACCCCGGAGACTATGGCTACACCTTC
J gene: TRBJ1-2
D gene: -
clone size: once
V gene: TRBV6-1

CDR3 protein: CASSPGRLNSPLHF
CDR3 DNA: TGTGCCAGCAGCCCAGGGCGACTGAATTCACCCCTCCACTTT
J gene: TRBJ1-6
D gene: -
clone size: -
V gene: TRBV14

CDR3 protein: CASSSPLAQTQYF
CDR3 DNA: TGTGCCAGCAGTTCCCCGCTGGCCCAGACCCAGTACTTC
J gene: TRBJ2-5
D gene: -
clone size: few
V gene: TRBV27

CDR3 protein: CASSGDRFLNTEAFF
CDR3 DNA: TGTGCCAGCAGTGGGGACAGGTTCCTGAACACTGAAGCTTTCTTT
J gene: TRBJ1-1
D gene: TRBD1
clone size: -
V gene: TRBV28

CDR3 protein: CASSEGTTITDTQYF
CDR3 DNA: TGTGCCAGCAGTGAAGGGACTACGATCACAGATACGCAGTATTTT
J gene: TRBJ2-3
D gene: -
clone size: -
V gene: TRBV2

CDR3 protein: CASLAGGPRQTQYF
CDR3 DNA: TGTGCCAGCCTCGCGGGGGGGCCTCGACAGACCCAGTACTTC
J gene: TRBJ2-5
D gene: TRBD2
clone size: -
V gene: TRBV18

CDR3 protein: CASSPDRGAEAFF
CDR3 DNA: TGTGCCAGCAGCCCCGACAGGGGCGCTGAAGCTTTCTTT
J gene: TRBJ1-1
D gene: TRBD1
clone size: -
V gene: TRBV11-2

CDR3 protein: CASSLTSTGELFF
CDR3 DNA: TGTGCCAGCAGCTTAACCAGCACCGGGGAGCTGTTTTTT
J gene: TRBJ2-2
D gene: -
clone size: -
V gene: TRBV11-2

CDR3 protein: CAISDLDRGRGQPQHF
CDR3 DNA: TGTGCCATCAGTGATTTAGACAGGGGGCGCGGTCAGCCCCAGCATTTT
J gene: TRBJ1-5
D gene: TRBD1
clone size: few
V gene: TRBV10-3

CDR3 protein: CASSQDGRQGIGKLFF
CDR3 DNA: TGCGCCAGCAGCCAAGATGGAAGGCAGGGAATTGGAAAACTGTTTTTT
J gene: TRBJ1-4
D gene: -
clone size: once
V gene: TRBV4-3

CDR3 protein: CASRWDLSGEQYF
CDR3 DNA: TGTGCCTCACGGTGGGATCTTTCGGGGGAGCAGTACTTC
J gene: TRBJ2-7
D gene: -
clone size: -
V gene: TRBV6-5

CDR3 protein: CASSPLAGVRTDTQYF
CDR3 DNA: TGTGCCAGCAGCCCTCTTGCGGGAGTACGAACAGATACGCAGTATTTT
J gene: TRBJ2-3
D gene: TRBD2
clone size: -
V gene: TRBV7-2

CDR3 protein: CASSIPERQGLFF
CDR3 DNA: TGTGCCAGTAGTATCCCGGAGAGACAGGGACTGTTCTTC
J gene: TRBJ2-1
D gene: -
clone size: -
V gene: TRBV19

CDR3 protein: CASSATGRNSYNEQFF
CDR3 DNA: TGTGCCAGCAGTGCGACAGGGCGGAATTCCTACAATGAGCAGTTCTTC
J gene: TRBJ2-1
D gene: TRBD1
clone size: -
V gene: TRBV25-1

CDR3 protein: CASNRGPTEKLFF
CDR3 DNA: TGTGCCAGCAACAGGGGGCCGACTGAAAAACTGTTTTTT
J gene: TRBJ1-4
D gene: TRBD1
clone size: -
V gene: TRBV11-2

CDR3 protein: CATSDFAAGNEQFF
CDR3 DNA: TGTGCCACCAGTGATTTCGCAGCAGGGAATGAGCAGTTCTTC
J gene: TRBJ2-1
D gene: -
clone size: -
V gene: TRBV24-1

CDR3 protein: CASSTNGGRNTQYF
CDR3 DNA: TGTGCCAGCAGTACAAATGGCGGGAGAAATACGCAGTATTTT
J gene: TRBJ2-3
D gene: TRBD2
clone size: few
V gene: TRBV27

CDR3 protein: CASSAAATAGPPLHF
CDR3 DNA: TGTGCCAGCAGCGCAGCGGCTACGGCAGGACCACCCCTCCACTTT
J gene: TRBJ1-6
D gene: -
clone size: -
V gene: TRBV7-2

CDR3 protein: CASSLRTANYGYTF
CDR3 DNA: TGTGCCAGTAGTCTCCGGACAGCTAACTATGGCTACACCTTC
J gene: TRBJ1-2
D gene: -
clone size: -
V gene: TRBV19

CDR3 protein: CASSEGAGGSYEQYF
CDR3 DNA: TGTGCCAGCAGTGAAGGGGCAGGGGGCAGCTACGAGCAGTACTTC
J gene: TRBJ2-7
D gene: TRBD1
clone size: -
V gene: TRBV2

CDR3 protein: CASSPGPGTGGSGANVLTF
CDR3 DNA: TGCGCCAGCAGCCCTGGCCCCGGGACAGGGGGATCGGGGGCCAACGTCCTGACTTTC
J gene: TRBJ2-6
D gene: TRBD1
clone size: -
V gene: TRBV5-1

CDR3 protein: CASSPRQKDQPQHF
CDR3 DNA: TGTGCCAGCTCACCCCGACAGAAGGATCAGCCCCAGCATTTT
J gene: TRBJ1-5
D gene: -
clone size: -
V gene: TRBV18

CDR3 protein: CASSWGLAGGRGNIQYF
CDR3 DNA: TGCGCCAGCAGCTGGGGACTAGCGGGAGGGCGGGGAAACATTCAGTACTTC
J gene: TRBJ2-4
D gene: TRBD2
clone size: few
V gene: TRBV5-1